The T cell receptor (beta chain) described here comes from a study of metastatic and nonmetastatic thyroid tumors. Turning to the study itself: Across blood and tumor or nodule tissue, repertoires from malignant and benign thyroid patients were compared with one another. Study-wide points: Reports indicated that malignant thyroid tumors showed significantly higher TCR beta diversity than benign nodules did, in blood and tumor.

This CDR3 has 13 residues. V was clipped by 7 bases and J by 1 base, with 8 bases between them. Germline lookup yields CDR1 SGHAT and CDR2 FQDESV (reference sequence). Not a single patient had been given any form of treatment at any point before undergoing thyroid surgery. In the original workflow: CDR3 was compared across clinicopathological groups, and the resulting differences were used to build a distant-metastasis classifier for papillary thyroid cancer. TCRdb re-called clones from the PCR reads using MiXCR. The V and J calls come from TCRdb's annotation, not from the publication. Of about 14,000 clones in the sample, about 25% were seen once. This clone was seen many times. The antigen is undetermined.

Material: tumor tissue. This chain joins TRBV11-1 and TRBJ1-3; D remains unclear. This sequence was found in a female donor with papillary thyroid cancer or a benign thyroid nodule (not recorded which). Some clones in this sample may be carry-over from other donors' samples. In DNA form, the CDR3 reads TGTGCCAGCACCGCCCAGTCTGGAAACACCATATATTTT. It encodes CASTAQSGNTIYF.